Sequencing of this TCR beta chain was carried out in a study of response to subunit inactivated influenza vaccine. Study findings and constraints: New T cells are recruited in small numbers by each seasonal influenza vaccination, according to the authors' suggestion.

Trimming pared 4 bases from V and 3 bases from J, leaving 10 bases between. The CDR3 sequence is 14 residues long. Germline values: CDR1 MNHEY, CDR2 SMNVEV (reference sequence). TCRdb reprocessed the RT-PCR reads via MiXCR and lists one record per CDR3 protein. The sample has 500,000 to 550,000 distinct CDR3 sequences, approximately 7.3% seen once. This clonotype was counted a few times. Antigen unknown. This sequence was found in a man aged 50 to 75 who received an inactivated influenza vaccine. The V call is TRBV27, the J call TRBJ2-1; D uncertain. Sequenced material: PBMCs from blood, taken roughly 24 months after vaccination. The CDR3 region is CASSSRRSYNEQFF. The CDR3 DNA follows: TGTGCCAGCAGTTCGCGGCGGAGCTACAATGAGCAGTTCTTC.